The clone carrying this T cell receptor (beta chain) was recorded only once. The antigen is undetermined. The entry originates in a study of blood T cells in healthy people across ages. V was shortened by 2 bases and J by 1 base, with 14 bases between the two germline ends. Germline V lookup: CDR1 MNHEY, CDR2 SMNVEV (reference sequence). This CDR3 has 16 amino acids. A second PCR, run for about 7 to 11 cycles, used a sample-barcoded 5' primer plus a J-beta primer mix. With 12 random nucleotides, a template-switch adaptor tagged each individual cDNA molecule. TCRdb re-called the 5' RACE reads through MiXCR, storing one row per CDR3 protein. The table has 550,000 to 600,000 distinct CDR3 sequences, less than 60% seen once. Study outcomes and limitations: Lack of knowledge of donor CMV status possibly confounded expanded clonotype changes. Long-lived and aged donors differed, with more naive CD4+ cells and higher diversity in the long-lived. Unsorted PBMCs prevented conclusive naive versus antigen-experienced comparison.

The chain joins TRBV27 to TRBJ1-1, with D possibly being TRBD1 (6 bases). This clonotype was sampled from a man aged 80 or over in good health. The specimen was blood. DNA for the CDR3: TGTGCCAGCAGTTTACGGTGGGGGGCAACGAACACTGAAGCTTTCTTT. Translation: CASSLRWGATNTEAFF.